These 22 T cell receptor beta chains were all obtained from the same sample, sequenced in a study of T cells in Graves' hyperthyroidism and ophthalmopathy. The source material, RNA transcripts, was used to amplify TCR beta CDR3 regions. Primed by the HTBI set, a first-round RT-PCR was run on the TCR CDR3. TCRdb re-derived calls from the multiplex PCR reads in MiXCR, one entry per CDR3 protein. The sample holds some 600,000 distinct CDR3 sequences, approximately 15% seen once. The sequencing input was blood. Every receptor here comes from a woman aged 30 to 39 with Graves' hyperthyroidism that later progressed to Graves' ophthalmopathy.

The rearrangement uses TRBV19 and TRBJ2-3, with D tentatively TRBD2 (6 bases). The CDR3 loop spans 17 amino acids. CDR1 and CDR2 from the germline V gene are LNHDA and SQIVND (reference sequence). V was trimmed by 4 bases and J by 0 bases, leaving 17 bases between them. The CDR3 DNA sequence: TGTGCCAGTAGTAACCGGGGGTCCAGCGGAAGCACAGATACGCAGTATTTT. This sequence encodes CASSNRGSSGSTDTQYF.

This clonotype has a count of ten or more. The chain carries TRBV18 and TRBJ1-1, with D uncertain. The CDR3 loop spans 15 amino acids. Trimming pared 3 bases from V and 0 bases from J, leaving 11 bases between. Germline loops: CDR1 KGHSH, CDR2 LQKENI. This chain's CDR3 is CASSPGAVMNTEAFF. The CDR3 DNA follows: TGTGCCAGCTCACCGGGAGCGGTTATGAACACTGAAGCTTTCTTT.

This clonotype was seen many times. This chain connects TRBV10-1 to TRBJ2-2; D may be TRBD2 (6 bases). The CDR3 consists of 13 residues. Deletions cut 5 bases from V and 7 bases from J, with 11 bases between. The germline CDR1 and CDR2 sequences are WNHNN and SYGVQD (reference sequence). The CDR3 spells CASSQRRDGELFF. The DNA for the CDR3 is TGCGCCAGCAGTCAAAGGCGGGACGGGGAGCTGTTTTTT.

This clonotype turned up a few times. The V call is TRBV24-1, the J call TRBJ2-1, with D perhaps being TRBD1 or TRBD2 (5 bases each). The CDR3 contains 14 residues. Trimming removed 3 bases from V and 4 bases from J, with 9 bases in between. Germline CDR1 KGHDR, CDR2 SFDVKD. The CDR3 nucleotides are TGTGCCACCAGTGATCGGGACGGATACAATGAGCAGTTCTTC. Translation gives CATSDRDGYNEQFF.

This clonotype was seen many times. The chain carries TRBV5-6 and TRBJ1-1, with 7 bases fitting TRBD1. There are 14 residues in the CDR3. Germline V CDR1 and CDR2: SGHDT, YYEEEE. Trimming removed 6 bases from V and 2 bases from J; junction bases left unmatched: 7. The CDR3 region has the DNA TGTGCCAGCAAGATGACAGGGCCAAACACTGAAGCTTTCTTT. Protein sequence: CASKMTGPNTEAFF.

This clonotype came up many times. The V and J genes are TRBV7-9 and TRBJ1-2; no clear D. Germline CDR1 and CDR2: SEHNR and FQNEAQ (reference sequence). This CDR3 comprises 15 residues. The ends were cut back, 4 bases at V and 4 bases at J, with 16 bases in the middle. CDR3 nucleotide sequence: TGTGCCAGCAGCTCAAGAGGCGGGTTGAGCTATGGCTACACCTTC. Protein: CASSSRGGLSYGYTF. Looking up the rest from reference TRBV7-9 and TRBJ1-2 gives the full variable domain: DTGVSQNPRHKITKRGQNVTFRCDPISEHNRLYWYRQTLGQGPEFLTYFQNEAQLEKSRLLSDRFSAERPKGSFSTLEIQRTEQGDSAMYLCASSSRGGLSYGYTFGSGTRLTVV.

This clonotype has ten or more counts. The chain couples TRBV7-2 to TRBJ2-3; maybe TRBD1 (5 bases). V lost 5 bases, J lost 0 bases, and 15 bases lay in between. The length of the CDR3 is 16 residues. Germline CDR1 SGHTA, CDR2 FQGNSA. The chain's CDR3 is CASSPTVSTSTDTQYF. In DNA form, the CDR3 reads TGTGCCAGCAGCCCGACAGTAAGCACTAGCACAGATACGCAGTATTTT.

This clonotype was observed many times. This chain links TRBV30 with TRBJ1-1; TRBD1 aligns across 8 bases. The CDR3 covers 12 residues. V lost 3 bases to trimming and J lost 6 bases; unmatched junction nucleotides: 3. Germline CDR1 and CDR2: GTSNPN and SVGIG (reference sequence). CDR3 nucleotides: TGTGCCTGGAGCGGGACAGGCGCTGAAGCTTTCTTT. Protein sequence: CAWSGTGAEAFF.

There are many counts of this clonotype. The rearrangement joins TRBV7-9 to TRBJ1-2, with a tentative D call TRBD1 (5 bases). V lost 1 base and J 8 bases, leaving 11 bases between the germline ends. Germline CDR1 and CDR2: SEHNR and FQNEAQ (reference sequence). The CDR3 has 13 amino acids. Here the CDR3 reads CASSLVGEYGYTF. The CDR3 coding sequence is TGTGCCAGCAGCTTAGTGGGGGAGTACGGCTACACCTTC.

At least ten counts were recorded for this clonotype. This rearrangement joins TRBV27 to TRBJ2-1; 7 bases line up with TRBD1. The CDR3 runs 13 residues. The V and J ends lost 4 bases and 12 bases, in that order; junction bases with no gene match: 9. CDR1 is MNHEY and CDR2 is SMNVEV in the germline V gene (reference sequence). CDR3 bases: TGTGCCAGCAGTTCATTACAGGGGAAGGGGCAGTTCTTC. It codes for CASSSLQGKGQFF.

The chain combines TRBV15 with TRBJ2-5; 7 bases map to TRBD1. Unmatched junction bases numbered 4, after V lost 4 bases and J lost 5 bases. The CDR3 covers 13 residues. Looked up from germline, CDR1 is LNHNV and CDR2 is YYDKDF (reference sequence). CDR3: CATSTDRVETQYF. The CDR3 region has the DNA TGTGCCACCAGCACAGACAGGGTTGAGACCCAGTACTTC.

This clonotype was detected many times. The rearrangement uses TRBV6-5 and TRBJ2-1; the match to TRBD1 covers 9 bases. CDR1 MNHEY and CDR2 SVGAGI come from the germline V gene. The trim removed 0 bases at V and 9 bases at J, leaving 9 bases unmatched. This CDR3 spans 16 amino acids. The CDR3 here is CASSYSVGTGTIEQFF. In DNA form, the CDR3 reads TGTGCCAGCAGTTACTCAGTCGGGACAGGGACTATTGAGCAGTTCTTC.

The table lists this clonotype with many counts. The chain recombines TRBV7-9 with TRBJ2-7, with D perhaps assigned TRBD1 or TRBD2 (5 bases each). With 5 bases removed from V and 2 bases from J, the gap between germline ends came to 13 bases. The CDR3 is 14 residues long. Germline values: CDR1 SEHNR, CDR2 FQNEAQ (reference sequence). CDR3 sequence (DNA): TGTGCCAGCAGCGCCGCCGGGGCCACCTACGAGCAGTACTTC. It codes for CASSAAGATYEQYF.

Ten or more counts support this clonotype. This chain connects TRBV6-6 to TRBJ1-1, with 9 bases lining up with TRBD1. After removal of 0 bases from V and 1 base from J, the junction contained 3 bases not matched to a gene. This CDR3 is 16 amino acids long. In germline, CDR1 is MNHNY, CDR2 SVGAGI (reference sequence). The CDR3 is CASSYSGQGSNTEAFF. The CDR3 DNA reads TGTGCCAGCAGTTACTCCGGACAGGGGTCGAACACTGAAGCTTTCTTT.

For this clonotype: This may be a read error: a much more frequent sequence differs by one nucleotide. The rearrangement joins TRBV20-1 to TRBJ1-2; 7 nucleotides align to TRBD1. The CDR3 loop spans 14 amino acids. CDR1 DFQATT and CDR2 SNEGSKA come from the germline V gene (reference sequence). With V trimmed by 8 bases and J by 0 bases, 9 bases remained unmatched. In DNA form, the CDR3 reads TGCAGTCCGGAAGGGGGCCTCGCTAACTATGGCTACACCTTC. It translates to CSPEGGLANYGYTF.

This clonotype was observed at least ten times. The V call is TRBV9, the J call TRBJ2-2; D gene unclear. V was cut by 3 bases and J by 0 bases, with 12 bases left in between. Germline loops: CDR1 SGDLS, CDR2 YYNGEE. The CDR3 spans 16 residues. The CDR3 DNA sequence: TGTGCCAGCAGCGGATTGGGCGGTTCGAACACCGGGGAGCTGTTTTTT. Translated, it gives CASSGLGGSNTGELFF.

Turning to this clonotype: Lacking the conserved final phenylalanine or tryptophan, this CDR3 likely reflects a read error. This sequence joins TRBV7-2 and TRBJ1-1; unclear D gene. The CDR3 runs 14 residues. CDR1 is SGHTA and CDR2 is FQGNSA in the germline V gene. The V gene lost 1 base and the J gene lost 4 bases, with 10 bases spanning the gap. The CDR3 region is CASSLVWGTTEAFL. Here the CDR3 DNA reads TGTGCCAGCAGCTTAGTGTGGGGAACCACTGAAGCTTTCCTT.

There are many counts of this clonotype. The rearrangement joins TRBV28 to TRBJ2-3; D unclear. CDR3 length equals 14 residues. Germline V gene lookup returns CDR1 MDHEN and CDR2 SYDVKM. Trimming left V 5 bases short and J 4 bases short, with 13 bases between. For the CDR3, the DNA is TGTGCCAGCAGTCCCCCTACACCGTCAGATACGCAGTATTTT. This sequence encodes CASSPPTPSDTQYF.

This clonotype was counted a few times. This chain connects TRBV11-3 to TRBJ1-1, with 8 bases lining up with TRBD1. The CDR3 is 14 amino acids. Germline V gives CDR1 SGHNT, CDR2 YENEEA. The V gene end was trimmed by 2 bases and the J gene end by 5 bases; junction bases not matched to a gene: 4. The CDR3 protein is CASSLRGQDTEAFF. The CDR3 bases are TGTGCCAGCAGCTTAAGGGGACAGGATACTGAAGCTTTCTTT.

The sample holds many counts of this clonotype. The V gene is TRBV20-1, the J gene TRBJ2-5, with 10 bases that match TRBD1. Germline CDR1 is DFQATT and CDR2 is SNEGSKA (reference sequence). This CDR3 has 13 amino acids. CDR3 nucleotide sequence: TGCACCGGCTACGGGACAGGGGAAGAGACCCAGTACTTC. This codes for CTGYGTGEETQYF.

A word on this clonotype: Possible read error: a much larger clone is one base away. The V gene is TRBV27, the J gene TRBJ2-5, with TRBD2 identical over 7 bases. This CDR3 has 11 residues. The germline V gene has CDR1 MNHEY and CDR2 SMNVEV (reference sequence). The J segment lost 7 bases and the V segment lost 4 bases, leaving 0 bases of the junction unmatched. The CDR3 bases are TGTGCCAGCAGTTGGGGGGGGACCCAGTACTTC. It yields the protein CASSWGGTQYF.

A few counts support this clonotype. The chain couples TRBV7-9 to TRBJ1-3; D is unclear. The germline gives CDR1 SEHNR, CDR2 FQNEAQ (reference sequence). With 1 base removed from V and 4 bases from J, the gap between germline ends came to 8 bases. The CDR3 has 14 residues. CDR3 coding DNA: TGTGCCAGCAGCTTAGGTGCACCCGGAAACACCATATATTTT. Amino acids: CASSLGAPGNTIYF.